This passage covers 3 T cell receptor beta chains from one sample sequenced in a study of breast tumors, draining lymph nodes, adjacent tissues. The lymph nodes were axillary draining lymph nodes from breast cancer patients. TCRdb re-analysed the multiplex PCR reads in MiXCR, keeping a single row per CDR3 protein. The sample shows approximately 150,000 distinct CDR3 sequences, over 25% of them seen only once. Sequencing was carried out using axillary lymph node tissue. The source is a female donor with breast cancer. Some clones in this sample may be carry-over from other donors' samples.

Notes on this clonotype: A read error is possible here, since a much larger clone lies one base away. The chain has TRBV3-1 and TRBJ1-4, with D unclear. The CDR3 runs to 15 residues. The germline CDR1 and CDR2 sequences are LGHDT and YNNKEL (reference sequence). CDR3 in DNA: TGTGCCGGCAGCCAAGAGAAAGGGCGTGACAAAAAACTGTTTTTT. This sequence encodes CAGSQEKGRDKKLFF.

As concerns this clonotype: The CDR3 does not close with the conserved phenylalanine or tryptophan, likely indicating a read error. No DNA is shown, since the ends of the CDR3 on it are uncertain; the CDR3 is the one TCRdb lists. The V and J genes are TRBV5-1 and TRBJ2-6; the table names TRBD2, a call not compared with the DNA. Germline CDR1 reads SGHRS; CDR2 reads YFSETQ. The CDR3 is 9 residues long, ends included. The CDR3 loop reads CASRADPNT.

This clonotype was counted only a few times. The rearrangement uses TRBV20-1 and TRBJ1-1; D gene unclear. The V gene's germline CDR1 is DFQATT and CDR2 SNEGSKA (reference sequence). V dropped 7 bases and J dropped 10 bases, with 19 bases sitting between them. The CDR3 is 12 amino acids. As DNA, the CDR3 is TGCAGTGGTCTCAGAGTCCTCAGAGGAGCTTTCTTT. Encoded protein: CSGLRVLRGAFF.